This TCR beta chain was captured in a study of blood T cell repertoires in COVID-19. Study overall: Whether acute or convalescent, the COVID-19 samples came from the United States, Italy and Spain. PBMCs, B-cell-depleted T cells, or T cells were the source of the cDNA or gDNA that made up the material.

As handled by the study authors: From reference gene primer amplification, estimates of nucleated cell counts were derived. Generated by immunoSEQ multiplex PCR, the TCRdb table keeps only in-frame clones and is missing some. V and J calls and clone size are those listed in that table; D and trimming were worked out from the DNA. The profile covers around 500,000 clones, with 70% to 90% appearing a single time and approximately 3% taken by the ten largest. This clone appeared many times. Sequenced input: peripheral blood. The clonotype was recovered from a human donor in a cohort sampled during active COVID-19.

As DNA, the CDR3 is TGTGCCAGCCGCCTGACAAGGTACAATGAGCAGTTCTTC. Translated: CASRLTRYNEQFF. The rearrangement uses TRBV11-2 and TRBJ2-1, with D uncertain. This CDR3 comprises 13 residues. Per the germline V gene, CDR1 is SGHAT and CDR2 is FQNNGV. The V end lost 8 bases, the J end lost 4 bases, and 12 bases lay between the germline ends.